The 10 T cell receptor beta chains given below trace back to one sample, sequenced in a study of T cell repertoires in cytomegalovirus infection. TCRdb analysed the reads with MiXCR anew, one entry per CDR3 protein. The sample comprises 250,000 or so distinct CDR3 sequences, over 15% of which are singletons, and more than 45% rests with the top ten. The sample was CD8+ T cells from PBMCs. These TCRs come from a human donor in good health (CMV status not recorded). Some clones in this sample may be carry-over from other donors' samples.

About this clonotype itself: One junction end does not reproduce the germline sequence, and a read error may be involved. The CDR3: CASSLRATGELLF. The CDR3 DNA sequence: TGTGCCAGCAGTTTAAGAGCTACCGGGGAGCTGCTTTTT. The V call is TRBV27, the J call TRBJ2-2, with D perhaps TRBD2 (5 bases). Germline loops: CDR1 MNHEY, CDR2 SMNVEV (reference sequence). The CDR3 consists of 13 residues.

The chain combines TRBV7-4 with TRBJ1-2; 11 bases match TRBD1. Germline CDR1 SGHVT, CDR2 SQSDAQ. The CDR3 loop spans 19 amino acids. With V trimmed by 5 bases and J by 3 bases, 17 bases remained unmatched. The CDR3 protein is CASSGSRDRGTTPDYGYTF. The CDR3 bases are TGTGCCAGCAGCGGATCTAGGGACAGGGGGACCACCCCGGACTATGGCTACACCTTC.

Many counts were recorded for this clonotype. The rearrangement links TRBV7-6 to TRBJ2-1, with D perhaps given as TRBD1 or TRBD2 (6 bases each). This CDR3 is built from 17 residues. V was clipped by 5 bases and J by 3 bases, with 20 bases between them. CDR1 and CDR2 from the germline V gene are SGHVS and FNYEAQ. The CDR3 region is CASSPSSRGLIYNEQFF. The CDR3 region has the DNA TGTGCCAGCAGCCCATCCAGTCGGGGGCTAATCTACAATGAGCAGTTCTTC.

This clonotype was detected ten times or more. The chain couples TRBV7-2 to TRBJ2-7; no clear D gene. Germline CDR1 SGHTA, CDR2 FQGNSA. Trimming removed 5 bases at V and 7 bases at J, with 15 bases between. The CDR3 extends over 13 amino acids. The CDR3 loop reads CASSPGTVREQYF. CDR3 in DNA: TGTGCCAGCAGCCCTGGAACGGTCCGGGAGCAGTACTTC.

The chain is built from TRBV12-3 or TRBV12-4 and TRBJ2-5; D unclear. Deletions cut 4 bases from V and 0 bases from J, with 9 bases between. The CDR3 length is 14 residues. CDR3 residues: CASSYDLYQETQYF. The CDR3 region has the DNA TGTGCCAGCAGTTATGACCTGTACCAAGAGACCCAGTACTTC.

The V gene is TRBV5-1, the J gene TRBJ2-7, with D possibly matching TRBD2 (5 bases). With 4 bases removed from V and 3 bases from J, the gap between germline ends came to 11 bases. The CDR3 is 13 residues long. Germline CDR1 SGHRS, CDR2 YFSETQ. Written as DNA, the CDR3 is TGCGCCAGCAGCCTAGGACTCCACTACGAGCAGTACTTC. Amino acids: CASSLGLHYEQYF.

V is TRBV6-2 or TRBV6-3 and J is TRBJ2-4, with 11 bases identical to TRBD1. There are 15 residues in the CDR3. CDR1 is MNHEY and CDR2 is SVGEGT in the germline V gene. Trimming took 4 bases from V and 8 from J; bases not matched to a gene: 7. The chain's CDR3 is CASSSTGTGGDIQYF. The DNA of the CDR3 is TGTGCCAGCAGTTCCACCGGGACAGGGGGGGACATTCAGTACTTC.

Worth noting for this clonotype: Since a much larger clone is just one base distant, this may be a read error. The V and J genes are TRBV28 and TRBJ2-5; 14 positions match TRBD2. This CDR3 spans 18 amino acids. Germline assignment: CDR1 MDHEN and CDR2 SYDVKM. CDR3 region: CASSQGTSGGALQGTQYF. CDR3 sequence (DNA): TGTGCCAGCAGTCAAGGGACTAGCGGGGGAGCACTCCAAGGGACCCAGTACTTC.

V gene TRBV29-1 combines with J gene TRBJ1-1; the match to TRBD1 covers 9 bases. Germline V gives CDR1 SQVTM, CDR2 ANQGSEA. The CDR3 is 15 residues long. V shed 6 bases and J 1 base; nucleotides not matched to a gene: 9. CDR3 sequence reads: CSVALGDRENTEAFF. Written as DNA, the CDR3 is TGCAGCGTCGCTCTCGGGGACAGGGAGAACACTGAAGCTTTCTTT.

Of note for this clonotype: A much larger clone differs by one base, so this may be a read error. The chain links TRBV5-1 to TRBJ2-3; D is ambiguous. The CDR3 runs 16 residues. Germline V CDR1 and CDR2: SGHRS, YFSETQ. The ends were cut back, 0 bases at V and 0 bases at J, with 11 bases in the middle. The CDR3 sequence: CASSLGHGGSTDTQYF. The CDR3, as DNA: TGCGCCAGCAGCTTGGGACATGGTGGAAGCACAGATACGCAGTATTTT.